The 8 T cell receptor beta chains below were found in one sample sequenced in a study of blood T cell repertoires in COVID-19. Clones were sequenced by immunoSEQ multiplex PCR, and TCRdb holds only the in-frame ones, with some missing. The sample yields 160,000 or so clones, approximately 82% seen once. The material sequenced was PBMCs or T cells enriched from blood (not recorded which). The receptors were gathered from a man aged 50-59 years who had recovered from COVID-19.

V is TRBV28 and J is TRBJ1-1, with a weak D call TRBD1 (6 bases). Trimming removed 2 bases at V and 8 bases at J, with 15 bases between. The germline gives CDR1 MDHEN, CDR2 SYDVKM. The CDR3 totals 14 residues. The CDR3 sequence is CASSLTRRGVEAFF. Here the CDR3 DNA reads TGTGCCAGCAGTTTAACCCGCAGGGGTGTCGAAGCTTTCTTT.

This clone was recorded only once. The rearrangement joins TRBV12-3 or TRBV12-4 to TRBJ1-4, with TRBD1 matching 7 bases. Unmatched junction bases numbered 4, after V lost 5 bases and J lost 7 bases. The CDR3 totals 13 residues. This CDR3 reads CASSRGQVEKLFF. CDR3 sequence (DNA): TGTGCCAGCAGTCGCGGACAGGTTGAAAAACTGTTTTTT.

V and J are TRBV6-5 and TRBJ2-1, with D maybe TRBD1 (6 bases). In germline, CDR1 is MNHEY, CDR2 SVGAGI. V lost 4 bases and J 0 bases, leaving 13 bases between the germline ends. CDR3 length: 16 amino acids. CDR3 sequence: CASSSRTASSYNEQFF. CDR3 nucleotide sequence: TGTGCCAGCAGTTCCAGGACAGCGAGCTCCTACAATGAGCAGTTCTTC.

CDR3 sequence: CASRRQGHQPQHF. In DNA form, the CDR3 reads TGTGCCAGCAGGCGCCAGGGGCATCAGCCCCAGCATTTT. The chain recombines TRBV6-5 with TRBJ1-5; weak D call: TRBD1 (6 bases). The CDR3 consists of 13 residues. V gave up 6 bases and J gave up 5 bases, with 11 bases separating them. The V gene's germline CDR1 is MNHEY and CDR2 SVGAGI.

This clone was seen a single time. The V and J genes are TRBV28 and TRBJ1-5; tentative D call: TRBD1 (6 bases). This CDR3 has 14 amino acids. V shed 10 bases and J shed 6 bases, with 19 bases lying between them. The germline CDR1 and CDR2 sequences are MDHEN and SYDVKM. The CDR3 reads CATMGGGGLQPQHF. The CDR3 DNA reads TGTGCCACGATGGGGGGCGGGGGGCTTCAGCCCCAGCATTTT.

This clone occurred once. The rearrangement joins TRBV19 to TRBJ2-3; D unresolved. CDR1 and CDR2 (germline): LNHDA, SQIVND (reference sequence). The CDR3 sequence is 13 residues long. V was shortened by 4 bases and J by 5 bases, with 10 bases between the two germline ends. The chain's CDR3 is CASSTTAGDTQYF. The CDR3 coding sequence is TGTGCCAGTAGTACCACGGCAGGAGATACGCAGTATTTT.

This clone was seen more than once but under ten times. CDR3 in DNA: TGCGCCAGCAGCCAGGCCCAGGATTCACCCCTCCACTTT. Protein sequence: CASSQAQDSPLHF. The V gene is TRBV5-1, the J gene TRBJ1-6; D ambiguous. The germline CDR1 and CDR2 sequences are SGHRS and YFSETQ. The V end lost 4 bases, the J end lost 8 bases, and 10 bases lay between the germline ends. The CDR3 is 13 amino acids.

The chain has TRBV3-1 (or the pseudogene TRBV3-2) and TRBJ2-5; 8 bases line up with TRBD1. The J segment lost 5 bases and the V segment lost 4 bases, leaving 9 bases of the junction unmatched. The CDR3 totals 15 residues. CDR1 and CDR2 from the germline V gene are LGHDT and YNNKEL (reference sequence). Here the CDR3 reads CASSPTAGGLETQYF. The DNA for the CDR3 is TGTGCCAGCAGCCCAACCGCAGGGGGCTTGGAGACCCAGTACTTC.